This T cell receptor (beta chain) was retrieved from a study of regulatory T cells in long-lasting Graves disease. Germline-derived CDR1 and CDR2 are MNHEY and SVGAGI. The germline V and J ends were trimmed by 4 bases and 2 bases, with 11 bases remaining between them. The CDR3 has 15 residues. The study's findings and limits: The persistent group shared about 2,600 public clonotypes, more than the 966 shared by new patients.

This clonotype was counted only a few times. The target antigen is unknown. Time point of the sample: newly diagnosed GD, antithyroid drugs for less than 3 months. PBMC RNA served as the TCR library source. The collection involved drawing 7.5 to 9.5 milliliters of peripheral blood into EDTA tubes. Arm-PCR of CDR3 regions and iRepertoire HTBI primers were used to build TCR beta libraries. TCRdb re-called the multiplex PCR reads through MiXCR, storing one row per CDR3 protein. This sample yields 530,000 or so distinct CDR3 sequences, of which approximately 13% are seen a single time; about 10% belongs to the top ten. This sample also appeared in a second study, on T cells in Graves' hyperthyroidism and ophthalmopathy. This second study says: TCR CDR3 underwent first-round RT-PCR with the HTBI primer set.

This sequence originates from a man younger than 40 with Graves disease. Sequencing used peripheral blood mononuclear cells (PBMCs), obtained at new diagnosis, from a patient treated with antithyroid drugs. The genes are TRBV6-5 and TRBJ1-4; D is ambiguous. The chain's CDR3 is CASSSAGVTNEKLFF. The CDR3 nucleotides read TGTGCCAGCAGTTCCGCGGGTGTGACTAATGAAAAACTGTTTTTT.